This TCR beta chain was recovered during a study of Graves' ophthalmopathy and Graves' hyperthyroidism. Amplification from RNA transcripts yielded the TCR beta CDR3 regions. Following a first-round RT-PCR that used HTBI primers, a second-round multiplex PCR was carried out. MiXCR was run by TCRdb on the multiplex PCR reads, yielding one entry per CDR3 protein. There are around 1.1 million distinct CDR3 sequences in the sample; 36% occur only once, and more than 9.5% lies in the top ten. The specimen was peripheral blood or thyroid tissue (not recorded which). The sequence derives from an adult man with Graves' hyperthyroidism.

The DNA for the CDR3 is TGTGCCAGCAGCTTAGTGTCCCGGGGGGACCAAGAGACCCAGTACTTC. This codes for CASSLVSRGDQETQYF. The rearrangement joins TRBV7-9 to TRBJ2-5; 7 bases fit TRBD2. J was trimmed by 0 bases and V by 1 base; bases with no gene match: 5. This CDR3 has 16 amino acids. Germline CDR1 is SEHNR and CDR2 is FQNEAQ (reference sequence).